This T cell receptor (beta chain) is from a study of T cell changes during pregnancy in multiple sclerosis. The V gene's germline CDR1 is KGHSH and CDR2 LQKENI. Deletions cut 3 bases from V and 2 bases from J, with 10 bases between. The length of the CDR3 is 14 residues. Repertoires were generated with immunoSEQ multiplex PCR, while TCRdb's copy carries only in-frame clones and drops some. This sample has tens of thousands of clones, with around nine tenths found just once. This chain joins TRBV18 and TRBJ2-5; D is perhaps TRBD1 (6 bases). This TCR came from a female donor in good health, enrolled as a control in a pregnancy study. Here the sequenced sample was peripheral blood, taken after pregnancy. The CDR3 nucleotides read TGTGCCAGCTCACCGCCAGGGGTTCAAGAGACCCAGTACTTC. Protein sequence: CASSPPGVQETQYF.